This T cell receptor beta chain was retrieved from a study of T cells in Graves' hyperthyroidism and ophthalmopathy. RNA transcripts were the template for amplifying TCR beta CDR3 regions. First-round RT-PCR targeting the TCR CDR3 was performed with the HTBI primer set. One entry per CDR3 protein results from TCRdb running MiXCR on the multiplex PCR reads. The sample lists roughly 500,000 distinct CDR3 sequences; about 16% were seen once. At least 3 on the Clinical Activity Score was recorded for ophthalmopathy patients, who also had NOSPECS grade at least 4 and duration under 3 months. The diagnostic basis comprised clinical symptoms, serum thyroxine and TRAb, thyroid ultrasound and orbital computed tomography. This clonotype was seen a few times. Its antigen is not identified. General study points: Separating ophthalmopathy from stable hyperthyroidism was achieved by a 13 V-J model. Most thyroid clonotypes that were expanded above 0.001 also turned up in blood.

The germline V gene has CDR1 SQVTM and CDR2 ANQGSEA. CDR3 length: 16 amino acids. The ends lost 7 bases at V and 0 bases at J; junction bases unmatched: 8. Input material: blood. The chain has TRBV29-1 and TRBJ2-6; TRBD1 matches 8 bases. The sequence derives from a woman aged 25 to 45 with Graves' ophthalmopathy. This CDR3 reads CSASGTGISGANVLTF. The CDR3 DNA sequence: TGCAGCGCCTCCGGGACAGGCATCTCTGGGGCCAACGTCCTGACTTTC.